The 22 T cell receptor beta chains below all came from one sample that was sequenced in a study of T cell responses to AZD1222 COVID-19 vaccine. Clones were sequenced by immunoSEQ multiplex PCR, and TCRdb holds only the in-frame ones, with some missing. The table records 150,000 to 200,000 clones, roughly nine tenths of them present only once. Sequenced here: peripheral blood, sampled 28 days after the second AZD1222 dose. These receptors originate from an adult who received the AZD1222 COVID-19 vaccine.

The chain links TRBV29-1 to TRBJ1-2; maybe TRBD1 (6 bases). This CDR3 has 13 residues. Trimming removed 5 bases from V and 0 bases from J, with 10 bases in between. The germline V gene encodes CDR1 SQVTM and CDR2 ANQGSEA. CDR3 DNA sequence: TGCAGCGTTCGGACAGACCCTAACTATGGCTACACCTTC. Translation: CSVRTDPNYGYTF. Combining the CDR3 with reference TRBV29-1 and TRBJ1-2 gives the whole variable domain SAVISQKPSRDICQRGTSLTIQCQVDSQVTMMFWYRQQPGQSLTLIATANQGSEATYESGFVIDKFPISRPNLTFSTLTVSNMSPEDSSIYLCSVRTDPNYGYTFGSGTRLTVV.

This clone was detected once. CDR3 sequence (DNA): TGCGCCAGCAGCGCGGACAGGGGGCTCCCCACTGAAGCTTTCTTT. Translated: CASSADRGLPTEAFF. The genes are TRBV5-1 and TRBJ1-1, with 11 bases fitting TRBD1. The CDR3 is 15 amino acids. Trimming at V came to 4 bases and at J to 4 bases, leaving 6 bases not matched to a gene. The germline gives CDR1 SGHRS, CDR2 YFSETQ.

The J gene is TRBJ2-2, the V gene TRBV11-2; D is undetermined. V lost 1 base and J lost 0, with 6 bases in between. CDR1 is SGHAT, CDR2 FQNNGV, per germline. CDR3 size: 15 residues. CDR3 DNA sequence: TGTGCCAGCAGCTTAGGGGTAACGAACACCGGGGAGCTGTTTTTT. Its translation: CASSLGVTNTGELFF. Combining the CDR3 with reference TRBV11-2 and TRBJ2-2 gives the whole variable domain EAGVAQSPRYKIIEKRQSVAFWCNPISGHATLYWYQQILGQGPKLLIQFQNNGVVDDSQLPKDRFSAERLKGVDSTLKIQPAKLEDSAVYLCASSLGVTNTGELFFGEGSRLTVL.

This chain joins TRBV5-1 and TRBJ1-2; tentative D call: TRBD1 (5 bases). V gave up 7 bases and J gave up 1 base, with 17 bases separating them. This CDR3 has 15 residues. In germline, CDR1 is SGHRS, CDR2 YFSETQ. This CDR3 is CASHARGQVNYGYTF. CDR3 sequence (DNA): TGCGCCAGCCACGCGCGAGGACAAGTTAACTATGGCTACACCTTC.

The J gene is TRBJ1-2, the V gene TRBV18, with 9 nucleotides matching TRBD1. The J segment lost 7 bases and the V segment lost 3 bases, leaving 6 bases of the junction unmatched. This CDR3 is 14 amino acids long. Looked up from germline, CDR1 is KGHSH and CDR2 is LQKENI. As DNA, the CDR3 is TGTGCCAGCTCACCCCCGGGACAGGGAAGTGGCTACACCTTC. Its protein is CASSPPGQGSGYTF.

This chain uses TRBV10-3 with TRBJ2-3; the match to TRBD2 covers 11 bases. Germline-derived CDR1 and CDR2 are ENHRY and SYGVKD. CDR3 length equals 16 residues. V lost 0 bases to trimming and J lost 5 bases; unmatched junction nucleotides: 4. CDR3 nucleotides: TGTGCCATCAGTGAGTCCCTAGCGGGGGGCAAAGATACGCAGTATTTT. Amino acid sequence: CAISESLAGGKDTQYF.

The rearrangement links TRBV11-3 to TRBJ1-1; 8 bases fit TRBD1. The CDR3 extends over 15 amino acids. With V trimmed by 5 bases and J by 0 bases, 5 bases remained unmatched. CDR1 and CDR2 from the germline V gene are SGHNT and YENEEA. The CDR3 reads CASSPGTGLNTEAFF. CDR3 sequence (DNA): TGTGCCAGCAGCCCAGGGACAGGATTGAACACTGAAGCTTTCTTT.

The V and J genes are TRBV15 and TRBJ2-1, with TRBD1 as a possible D gene (6 bases). Trimming cost V 5 bases and J 9 bases, with 20 bases left between them. The CDR3 runs 15 residues. CDR1 and CDR2 (germline): LNHNV, YYDKDF (reference sequence). CDR3 loop: CATSSMRGIIGEQFF. The CDR3 DNA reads TGTGCCACCAGCTCGATGAGGGGGATCATCGGTGAGCAGTTCTTC.

The CDR3 region has the DNA TGCGCCAGCAGCTCGAATCGCCGATACGATACGCAGTATTTT. As protein: CASSSNRRYDTQYF. This rearrangement joins TRBV5-1 to TRBJ2-3, with unresolved D. The CDR3 consists of 14 residues. CDR1 and CDR2 (germline): SGHRS, YFSETQ. V was trimmed by 3 bases and J by 6 bases, leaving 14 bases between them.

This clone was picked up a small number of times. The chain combines TRBV30 with TRBJ1-5; 7 positions match TRBD1. CDR3 length: 14 residues. Germline CDR1 reads GTSNPN; CDR2 reads SVGIG (reference sequence). V shed 3 bases, J shed 0 bases, and the junction held 2 bases outside the gene matches. In DNA, the CDR3 is TGTGCCTGGAGGGGACAGTATAGCAATCAGCCCCAGCATTTT. Amino acid sequence: CAWRGQYSNQPQHF.

This chain's CDR3 is CASSRTSGVVYEQYF. The CDR3, as DNA: TGTGCCAGCAGCCGGACTAGCGGGGTGGTATACGAGCAGTACTTC. The rearrangement links TRBV7-8 to TRBJ2-7; 12 bases agree with TRBD2. The CDR3 totals 15 residues. Trimming removed 5 bases from V and 4 bases from J; junction bases left unmatched: 6. CDR1 is SGHVS, CDR2 FQNEAQ, per germline.

V usage is TRBV7-9 and J usage is TRBJ1-2; maybe TRBD1 (6 bases). Germline V gives CDR1 SEHNR, CDR2 FQNEAQ (reference sequence). The length of the CDR3 is 16 residues. Between the trimmed V and J ends, which lost 4 bases and 5 bases, there was a span of 20 bases. The CDR3 DNA is TGTGCCAGCAGCTCCAACAGGGAACGAGTAGGGTATGGCTACACCTTC. This gives the protein CASSSNRERVGYGYTF.

The rearrangement joins TRBV25-1 to TRBJ2-1; 8 bases fit TRBD2. The CDR3 consists of 15 residues. CDR1 MGHDK and CDR2 SYGVNS come from the germline V gene. Trimming removed 3 bases from V and 4 bases from J; junction bases left unmatched: 5. The CDR3 is CASSDFSGVYNEQFF. The CDR3 DNA sequence: TGTGCCAGCAGTGATTTTAGCGGGGTTTACAATGAGCAGTTCTTC.

The J gene is TRBJ2-4, the V gene TRBV30; D uncertain. The CDR3 runs to 12 residues. Trimming stripped 5 bases from V and 6 bases from J, with 11 bases between. Germline-derived CDR1 and CDR2 are GTSNPN and SVGIG (reference sequence). CDR3 sequence: CAWAGPGNIQYF. DNA of the CDR3: TGTGCCTGGGCAGGTCCGGGAAACATTCAGTACTTC. Drawing the rest from reference TRBV30 and TRBJ2-4, the complete variable domain is SQTIHQWPATLVQPVGSPLSLECTVEGTSNPNLYWYRQAAGRGLQLLFYSVGIGQISSEVPQNLSASRPQDRQFILSSKKLLLSDSGFYLCAWAGPGNIQYFGAGTRLSVL.

The chain combines TRBV30 with TRBJ2-7; 9 bases match TRBD2. V lost 0 bases to trimming and J lost 10 bases; unmatched junction nucleotides: 7. The CDR3 spans 13 residues. Germline values: CDR1 GTSNPN, CDR2 SVGIG (reference sequence). Here the CDR3 reads CAWSVPLAGIQYF. The DNA for the CDR3 is TGTGCCTGGAGTGTACCGCTAGCGGGGATTCAGTACTTC.

The chain links TRBV14 to TRBJ1-2, with D unclear. V was cut by 2 bases and J by 7 bases, with 8 bases left in between. The length of the CDR3 is 12 residues. Per the germline V gene, CDR1 is SGHDN and CDR2 is FVKESK. In nucleotides, the CDR3 is TGTGCCAGCAGCCAAAGTCGGGCTGGCTACACCTTC. Translated: CASSQSRAGYTF.

The V call is TRBV5-1, the J call TRBJ1-6, with 12 bases lining up with TRBD1. J gave up 7 bases and V 2 bases, and 19 bases lay outside the gene matches. CDR3 length: 21 amino acids. Germline lookup yields CDR1 SGHRS and CDR2 YFSETQ. The CDR3 reads CASSLSPPTGTGGYPNSPLHF. The CDR3 bases are TGCGCCAGCAGCTTATCGCCCCCTACCGGGACAGGGGGCTATCCCAATTCACCCCTCCACTTT.

This chain uses TRBV6-6 with TRBJ2-2; 7 bases are shared with TRBD1. The CDR3 contains 15 residues. V was clipped by 2 bases and J by 4 bases; unmatched bases: 4. Germline assignment: CDR1 MNHNY and CDR2 SVGAGI (reference sequence). The CDR3 DNA follows: TGTGCCAGCAGTTACCGGGACAGAGCCACCGGGGAGCTGTTTTTT. Translated, it gives CASSYRDRATGELFF.

The chain joins TRBV7-3 to TRBJ2-2; a weak D match, TRBD1 (6 bases). This CDR3 has 15 residues. Trimming left V 2 bases short and J 4 bases short, with 11 bases between. The V gene's germline CDR1 is SGHTA and CDR2 FQGTGA. The CDR3 protein is CASSLVGAVTGELFF. The DNA of the CDR3 is TGTGCCAGCAGCTTAGTGGGGGCTGTCACCGGGGAGCTGTTTTTT.

The rearrangement uses TRBV18 and TRBJ1-1; 7 bases match TRBD1. V lost 1 base to trimming and J lost 5 bases; unmatched junction nucleotides: 1. The CDR3 runs 13 residues. Germline V gene sequence: CDR1 KGHSH, CDR2 LQKENI. The CDR3 spells CASSPRQGTEAFF. The CDR3 nucleotides are TGTGCCAGCTCACCACGACAGGGAACTGAAGCTTTCTTT. Together with reference TRBV18 and TRBJ1-1, the CDR3 gives the full variable domain: NAGVMQNPRHLVRRRGQEARLRCSPMKGHSHVYWYRQLPEEGLKFMVYLQKENIIDESGMPKERFSAEFPKEGPSILRIQQVVRGDSAAYFCASSPRQGTEAFFGQGTRLTVV.

The chain carries TRBV7-2 and TRBJ1-2, with D maybe TRBD1 (5 bases). Trimming took 7 bases from V and 8 from J, leaving 17 bases between them. The CDR3 is 13 amino acids. The germline gives CDR1 SGHTA, CDR2 FQGNSA. This CDR3 reads CASTLGAGEGYTF. CDR3 DNA sequence: TGTGCCAGCACCCTTGGGGCGGGGGAAGGCTACACCTTC.

J is TRBJ2-3 and V is TRBV29-1, with D perhaps TRBD1 (6 bases). This CDR3 region has 15 residues. Germline CDR1 is SQVTM and CDR2 is ANQGSEA. V shed 4 bases and J shed 0 bases, with 14 bases lying between them. In DNA, the CDR3 is TGCAGCGTTGTCAGGACAGCACCAAGCACAGATACGCAGTATTTT. Amino acid sequence: CSVVRTAPSTDTQYF.